The source of this T cell receptor (beta chain) is a study of cytomegalovirus exposure and HLA in healthy donors. The study, taken as a whole, reports: At a 0.05 false discovery rate, a later analysis found 18,000 or so TCR beta sequences to be associated with HLA alleles. Among immune exposure information, only CMV serostatus was available.

For this clone: Its antigen is undetermined.

The CDR3 spans 15 residues. V lost 3 bases, J lost 2 bases, and 11 bases lay in between. In germline, CDR1 is SGDLS, CDR2 YYNGEE. 13 Jbeta primers and 60 Vbeta primers were used for the PCR. Using immunoSEQ multiplex PCR, the repertoire was profiled, and TCRdb retains in-frame clones only, with some absent. Of about 130,000 clones listed, 74% are singletons. This chain uses TRBV9 with TRBJ2-2; D is possibly TRBD2 (5 bases). The sequence was obtained from a young man in good health and CMV-seropositive. The sequenced material came from PBMCs. The CDR3 coding sequence is TGTGCCAGCAGCGCACGACGGGATAACACCGGGGAGCTGTTTTTT. It translates to CASSARRDNTGELFF.